This TCR beta chain was identified during a study of cytomegalovirus exposure and HLA in healthy donors. This clone was detected once. The PCR made use of 60 Vbeta and 13 Jbeta primers. Produced via immunoSEQ multiplex PCR; TCRdb's table is partial and in-frame only. The sample lists approximately 210,000 clones, 75% to 80% occurring once. Germline loops: CDR1 SGHKS, CDR2 YYEKEE (reference sequence). CDR3 length equals 16 residues. Trimming at V came to 1 base and at J to 0 bases, leaving 4 bases not matched to a gene. Sequencing was carried out using PBMCs. This chain connects TRBV5-5 to TRBJ2-5, with 9 bases lining up with TRBD2. This receptor was obtained from a male donor in good health and CMV-seronegative. The chain's CDR3 is CASSLSLAGNQETQYF. The CDR3 bases are TGTGCCAGCAGCTTGAGTCTAGCGGGAAACCAAGAGACCCAGTACTTC.